Listed below are T cell receptor beta chains from one sample, sequenced in a study of T cell responses to AZD1222 COVID-19 vaccine. Sequencing was performed with immunoSEQ multiplex PCR; in TCRdb, only in-frame clones are kept and a portion is missing. Of under 150,000 clones listed, roughly 90% are singletons. The starting material was peripheral blood, obtained 28 days after the second AZD1222 dose. The origin of the receptors is an adult who received the AZD1222 COVID-19 vaccine. The CDR3 runs from the conserved cysteine through the conserved F or W. Each record gives: D gene, V gene, J gene, clone size, CDR3 DNA, CDR3 protein. The D gene is left open where the match is weak. A clone size is listed for some rows: how often the clone was seen (once, few, many), or a class if it is expanded.

NA	TRBV5-1	TRBJ1-1	NA	TGCGCCAGCAAGGTGCAGGGACGGACTGAAGCTTTCTTT	CASKVQGRTEAFF
NA	TRBV6-5	TRBJ2-1	NA	TGTGCCAGCAGAACTTACAATGAGCAGTTCTTC	CASRTYNEQFF
NA	TRBV6-5	TRBJ1-5	NA	TGTGCCAGCAGTTACTCGAAGGGGTTCGGTCAGCCCCAGCATTTT	CASSYSKGFGQPQHF
NA	TRBV4-3	TRBJ1-1	NA	TGCGCCAGCAGCACCCGGGTGAAAGTGGACACTGAAGCTTTCTTT	CASSTRVKVDTEAFF
TRBD1	TRBV7-2	TRBJ1-1	NA	TGTGCCAGCAGCTTTACAGGGGGGGACACTGAAGCTTTCTTT	CASSFTGGDTEAFF
NA	TRBV19	TRBJ1-2	NA	TGTGCCACTAGTGTATGGACCCGAGGAGGGGGCTACACCTTC	CATSVWTRGGGYTF
NA	TRBV11-3	TRBJ1-1	NA	TGTGCCAGCAGCCCGAGACAGAACACTGAAGCTTTCTTT	CASSPRQNTEAFF
NA	TRBV24-1	TRBJ2-6	NA	TGTGCCACCAGTGGGGGGGCGCCCAACGTCCTGACTTTC	CATSGGAPNVLTF
NA	TRBV9	TRBJ1-1	once	TGTGCCAGCAGCGTAGGGGAGAACACTGAAGCTTTCTTT	CASSVGENTEAFF
NA	TRBV3-1/TRBV3-2	TRBJ2-2	few	TGTGCCAGCAGCCAGCTCGACACCGGGGAGCTGTTTTTT	CASSQLDTGELFF
NA	TRBV15	TRBJ2-3	NA	TGTGCCACCAGCAGAGTCTGGGGATTGCAAACCGCTAGCACAGATACGCAGTATTTT	CATSRVWGLQTASTDTQYF
TRBD1	TRBV27	TRBJ1-4	NA	TGTGCCACCTCGTCCAGGGGGCGCGGGGAAAAACTGTTTTTT	CATSSRGRGEKLFF
NA	TRBV25-1	TRBJ1-3	NA	TGTGCCAGCAGTGACGCAGGAGGCCGGAGAAACACCATATATTTT	CASSDAGGRRNTIYF
TRBD1	TRBV24-1	TRBJ2-7	NA	TGTGCCACCAGTGACCCCGGACAGGGAGGCGAGCAGTACTTC	CATSDPGQGGEQYF
NA	TRBV9	TRBJ2-7	once	TGTGCCAGCACCGTGACCAGCCTCTGGTCCGAGCAGTACTTC	CASTVTSLWSEQYF
NA	TRBV12-3/TRBV12-4	TRBJ2-7	few	TGTGCCAGCAGTTTAAACAGGGACGACGAGCAGTACTTC	CASSLNRDDEQYF
NA	TRBV19	TRBJ1-5	NA	TGTGCCAGTAGTTCGGCCCCCCGGCAGCCCCAGCATTTT	CASSSAPRQPQHF
NA	TRBV28	TRBJ2-1	NA	TGTGCCAGCAGTACCGTACGCAGATCCTACAATGAGCAGTTCTTC	CASSTVRRSYNEQFF
NA	TRBV4-2	TRBJ2-2	NA	TGTGCCAGCAGCCAAGAGAGGGACTGGAACACCGGGGAGCTGTTTTTT	CASSQERDWNTGELFF
TRBD2	TRBV28	TRBJ2-1	NA	TGTGCCAGCAGGGGCGGGAGTGGTTATGAGCAGTTCTTC	CASRGGSGYEQFF
NA	TRBV30	TRBJ2-3	NA	TGTGCCTGGAGTGCCATGGGGACATCCACAGATACGCAGTATTTT	CAWSAMGTSTDTQYF
NA	TRBV7-9	TRBJ1-2	NA	TGTGCCAGCAGCTTAGTTACAGGGTCGAACTATGGCTACACCTTC	CASSLVTGSNYGYTF
NA	TRBV27	TRBJ1-1	NA	TGTGCCAGCAGTTCACAGGGAAGTAACACTGAAGCTTTCTTT	CASSSQGSNTEAFF
NA	TRBV7-9	TRBJ2-2	NA	TGTGCCAGCAGCCTACGACGGCCACAGGACACCGGGGAGCTGTTTTTT	CASSLRRPQDTGELFF
NA	TRBV6-2/TRBV6-3	TRBJ2-2	once	TGTGCCAGCAGTTCCCGAAACACCGGGGAGCTGTTTTTT	CASSSRNTGELFF
NA	TRBV6-4	TRBJ2-3	NA	TGTGCCAGCAAGTCTTTGGCAGGGGACACAGATACGCAGTATTTT	CASKSLAGDTDTQYF
NA	TRBV18	TRBJ2-5	once	TGTGCCAGCTCACCATTGGCTAGTGGAGAGACCCAGTACTTC	CASSPLASGETQYF
NA	TRBV12-3/TRBV12-4	TRBJ1-2	NA	TGTGCCAGCAGTTTAGGCTATGGCTACACCTTC	CASSLGYGYTF
NA	TRBV27	TRBJ2-6	NA	TGTGCCAGCTGGGACCGACACTCTGGGGCCAACGTCCTGACTTTC	CASWDRHSGANVLTF
TRBD1	TRBV27	TRBJ2-7	NA	TGTGCCAGCAACGGACAGGGGCTAGGCGAGCAGTACTTC	CASNGQGLGEQYF
NA	TRBV24-1	TRBJ1-2	NA	TGTGCCACCAGTGATTCGACGCACTATGGCTACACCTTC	CATSDSTHYGYTF
TRBD1	TRBV12-3/TRBV12-4	TRBJ2-5	NA	TGTGCCAGCAGCCTGGGACAGAGGGAGACCCAGTACTTC	CASSLGQRETQYF
TRBD1	TRBV13	TRBJ2-5	NA	TGTGCCAGCAGCCTCGGGACAGCCCAAGAGACCCAGTACTTC	CASSLGTAQETQYF
NA	TRBV7-2	TRBJ1-3	NA	TGTGCCAGCACCGAGGGAGCCGGGAACTCTGGAAACACCATATATTTT	CASTEGAGNSGNTIYF
NA	TRBV11-3	TRBJ2-2	once	TGTGCCAGCAGCTTAGGCAGGGGTAGGACCGGGGAGCTGTTTTTT	CASSLGRGRTGELFF
TRBD1	TRBV28	TRBJ2-6	NA	TGTGCCAGCAGTTTCTCAGGGGGTGTTAGTGGGGCCAACGTCCTGACTTTC	CASSFSGGVSGANVLTF
TRBD1	TRBV25-1	TRBJ1-1	NA	TGTGCCAGCAATGACAGGGGTTTGGGGAACACTGAAGCTTTCTTT	CASNDRGLGNTEAFF
NA	TRBV29-1	TRBJ1-4	NA	TGCAGCGTTGGCAGGGTCGAAGAAAAACTGTTTTTT	CSVGRVEEKLFF